Here is one T cell receptor (beta chain) with its context. Its antigen remains unknown. There are 12 residues in the CDR3. The germline V and J ends were trimmed by 5 bases and 6 bases, with 11 bases remaining between them. Looked up from germline, CDR1 is MNHEY and CDR2 is SMNVEV (reference sequence). This record comes from a study of T cell responses to AZD1222 COVID-19 vaccine. Whole-study findings and limits: Most donors were white British and more were female, and clonal diversity was possibly underestimated.

TCRdb's table, derived via immunoSEQ multiplex PCR, lists solely in-frame clones and lacks some. The repertoire consists of under 150,000 clones, with around 90% occurring once and the leading ten covering under 35%. The source was peripheral blood, collected on day 0 of AZD1222 vaccination. This receptor was obtained from an adult in good health. The rearrangement joins TRBV27 to TRBJ2-7; D is possibly TRBD1 (5 bases). The CDR3 DNA follows: TGTGCCAGCAGTCCTCAGGGTTTCGAGCAGTACTTC. Its translation is CASSPQGFEQYF.